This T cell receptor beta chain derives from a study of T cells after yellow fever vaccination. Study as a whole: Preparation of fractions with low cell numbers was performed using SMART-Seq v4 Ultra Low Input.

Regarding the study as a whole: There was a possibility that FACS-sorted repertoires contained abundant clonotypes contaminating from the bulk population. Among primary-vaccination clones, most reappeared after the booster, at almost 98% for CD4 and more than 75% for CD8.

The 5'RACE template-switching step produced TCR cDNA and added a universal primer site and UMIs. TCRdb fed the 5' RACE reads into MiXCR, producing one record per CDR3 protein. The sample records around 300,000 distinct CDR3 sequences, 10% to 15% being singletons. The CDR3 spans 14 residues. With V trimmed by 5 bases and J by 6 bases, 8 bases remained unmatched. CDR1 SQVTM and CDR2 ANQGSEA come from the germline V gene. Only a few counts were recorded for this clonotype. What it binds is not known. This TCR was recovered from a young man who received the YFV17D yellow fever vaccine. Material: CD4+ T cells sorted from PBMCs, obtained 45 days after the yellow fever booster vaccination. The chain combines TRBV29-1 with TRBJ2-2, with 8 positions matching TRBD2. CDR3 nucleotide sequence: TGCAGCGTTCGGGGGAATAGCGGGGCCGGGGAGCTGTTTTTT. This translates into CSVRGNSGAGELFF.